This T cell receptor (beta chain) came from a study of cytomegalovirus exposure and HLA in healthy donors. Findings and limits, study-wide: As confirmed in vitro, three CMV-associated chains were specific for CMV antigens.

In regard to this clone: Its antigen is currently unknown. Other nucleotide sequences from this sample produce the same CDR3.

Germline lookup yields CDR1 SGDLS and CDR2 YYNGEE. The V and J ends lost 0 bases and 3 bases, in that order; junction bases with no gene match: 2. CDR3 size: 15 residues. The donors formed part of the approximately 120-subject validation cohort, distinct from the roughly 630-subject first cohort. The assay was immunoSEQ multiplex PCR, and TCRdb's table has in-frame clones only and misses some. The table shows approximately 300,000 clones, with 86% occurring only once. This TCR derives from a woman aged 18-29 years in good health and CMV-seronegative. The V and J genes are TRBV9 and TRBJ2-1, with TRBD2 matching 8 bases. Input material: PBMCs. DNA of the CDR3: TGTGCCAGCAGCGTAGTCGCGGGAGGCTACAATGAGCAGTTCTTC. Protein product: CASSVVAGGYNEQFF.